Listed below are T cell receptor beta chains from one sample, sequenced in a study of T cell responses to AZD1222 COVID-19 vaccine. The method was immunoSEQ multiplex PCR; TCRdb's version includes in-frame clones alone and lacks a portion of them. The sample comprises about 110,000 clones, more than 90% of which are singletons, and approximately 2.2% rests with the top ten. This specimen was peripheral blood, taken on day 0 of AZD1222 vaccination. These TCRs come from an adult in good health. The CDR3 runs from the conserved cysteine through the conserved F or W. D genes are given only for firm matches. Part of the rows lack a size; the others show once, few, many or a class for expanded clones.

abundance: few; j_gene: TRBJ1-1; v_gene: TRBV18; d_gene: NA; CDR3aa: CASSRLPGALNTEAFF; CDR3nt: TGTGCCAGCTCCCGACTCCCGGGGGCTCTGAACACTGAAGCTTTCTTT
abundance: NA; j_gene: TRBJ1-1; v_gene: TRBV6-5; d_gene: TRBD1; CDR3aa: CASRTDRGDTEAFF; CDR3nt: TGTGCCAGCAGAACGGACAGGGGAGACACTGAAGCTTTCTTT
abundance: NA; j_gene: TRBJ1-5; v_gene: TRBV4-1; d_gene: NA; CDR3aa: CASSQVGQKRQPQHF; CDR3nt: TGCGCCAGCAGCCAGGTTGGACAGAAACGCCAGCCCCAGCATTTT
abundance: few; j_gene: TRBJ1-2; v_gene: TRBV7-2; d_gene: NA; CDR3aa: CASSSQTGIGYTF; CDR3nt: TGTGCCAGCAGCTCCCAAACAGGGATTGGCTACACCTTC
abundance: NA; j_gene: TRBJ1-4; v_gene: TRBV9; d_gene: NA; CDR3aa: CASSVWSGNEKLFF; CDR3nt: TGTGCCAGCAGCGTATGGAGTGGTAATGAAAAACTGTTTTTT
abundance: NA; j_gene: TRBJ1-6; v_gene: TRBV12-3/TRBV12-4; d_gene: NA; CDR3aa: CASSPTVNSPLHF; CDR3nt: TGTGCCAGCAGCCCAACGGTTAATTCACCCCTCCACTTT
abundance: NA; j_gene: TRBJ1-1; v_gene: TRBV21-1; d_gene: NA; CDR3aa: CASSRYRDREAFF; CDR3nt: TGTGCCAGCAGCCGCTACCGGGACAGGGAAGCTTTCTTT
abundance: NA; j_gene: TRBJ2-7; v_gene: TRBV6-1; d_gene: TRBD2; CDR3aa: CASSEGAAGGSEQYF; CDR3nt: TGTGCCAGCAGTGAAGGGGCAGCGGGAGGTTCCGAGCAGTACTTC
abundance: NA; j_gene: TRBJ2-7; v_gene: TRBV28; d_gene: NA; CDR3aa: CASSFSRTGLYF; CDR3nt: TGTGCCAGCAGTTTTTCCCGAACGGGGTTGTACTTC
abundance: NA; j_gene: TRBJ2-3; v_gene: TRBV3-1/TRBV3-2; d_gene: NA; CDR3aa: CASSVYRAPDTQYF; CDR3nt: TGTGCCAGCAGCGTTTACAGGGCCCCGGATACGCAGTATTTT
abundance: NA; j_gene: TRBJ1-1; v_gene: TRBV24-1; d_gene: NA; CDR3aa: CATTIFSLNTEAFF; CDR3nt: TGTGCCACCACCATATTTAGCCTCAACACTGAAGCTTTCTTT
abundance: NA; j_gene: TRBJ1-6; v_gene: TRBV6-5; d_gene: NA; CDR3aa: CASSYSQVLNSPLHF; CDR3nt: TGTGCCAGCAGTTACTCTCAGGTGCTTAATTCACCCCTCCACTTT
abundance: NA; j_gene: TRBJ1-2; v_gene: TRBV2; d_gene: NA; CDR3aa: CASSVLQGYTF; CDR3nt: TGTGCCAGCAGTGTCCTACAGGGCTACACCTTC
abundance: NA; j_gene: TRBJ1-1; v_gene: TRBV28; d_gene: NA; CDR3aa: CASSSNLNTEAFF; CDR3nt: TGTGCCAGCAGTTCCAACCTCAACACTGAAGCTTTCTTT
abundance: NA; j_gene: TRBJ2-1; v_gene: TRBV27; d_gene: TRBD2; CDR3aa: CASSLSLSGRVEQFF; CDR3nt: TGTGCCAGCAGTTTATCCCTTAGCGGGAGGGTTGAGCAGTTCTTC
abundance: NA; j_gene: TRBJ2-7; v_gene: TRBV2; d_gene: TRBD2; CDR3aa: CASSDPAGVGEQYF; CDR3nt: TGTGCCAGCAGTGATCCAGCGGGGGTGGGCGAGCAGTACTTC
abundance: NA; j_gene: TRBJ2-7; v_gene: TRBV5-1; d_gene: TRBD1; CDR3aa: CASSSRDRVFHEQYF; CDR3nt: TGCGCCAGCAGCTCCCGGGACAGGGTGTTTCACGAGCAGTACTTC
abundance: NA; j_gene: TRBJ1-3; v_gene: TRBV5-1; d_gene: TRBD1; CDR3aa: CASSAGQNSGNTIYF; CDR3nt: TGCGCCAGCAGTGCGGGACAGAACTCTGGAAACACCATATATTTT
abundance: NA; j_gene: TRBJ2-2; v_gene: TRBV7-3; d_gene: TRBD1; CDR3aa: CASSSYRGNTGELFF; CDR3nt: TGTGCCAGCAGCTCTTACAGGGGGAACACCGGGGAGCTGTTTTTT
abundance: NA; j_gene: TRBJ1-1; v_gene: TRBV11-3; d_gene: NA; CDR3aa: CASSRGGPGGTEAFF; CDR3nt: TGTGCCAGCAGCCGGGGGGGACCCGGAGGTACTGAAGCTTTCTTT
abundance: NA; j_gene: TRBJ1-5; v_gene: TRBV6-2/TRBV6-3; d_gene: NA; CDR3aa: CASSYYQPQHF; CDR3nt: TGTGCCAGCAGTTATTATCAGCCCCAGCATTTT
abundance: NA; j_gene: TRBJ1-2; v_gene: TRBV7-9; d_gene: TRBD1; CDR3aa: CASSLETGWYGYTF; CDR3nt: TGTGCCAGCAGCTTAGAGACAGGGTGGTACGGCTACACCTTC
abundance: NA; j_gene: TRBJ1-1; v_gene: TRBV12-5; d_gene: NA; CDR3aa: CASGWGFSTEAFF; CDR3nt: TGTGCTAGTGGTTGGGGATTTTCGACTGAAGCTTTCTTT
abundance: NA; j_gene: TRBJ2-7; v_gene: TRBV28; d_gene: NA; CDR3aa: CASTVPRAPYEQYF; CDR3nt: TGTGCCAGCACCGTGCCGAGGGCCCCCTACGAGCAGTACTTC
abundance: NA; j_gene: TRBJ1-1; v_gene: TRBV4-3; d_gene: NA; CDR3aa: CASSQGAGNTEAFF; CDR3nt: TGCGCCAGCAGCCAAGGCGCAGGAAACACTGAAGCTTTCTTT
abundance: NA; j_gene: TRBJ2-4; v_gene: TRBV11-1; d_gene: TRBD1; CDR3aa: CASSFSTGAQNIQYF; CDR3nt: TGTGCCAGCAGCTTTTCGACAGGGGCCCAAAACATTCAGTACTTC
abundance: NA; j_gene: TRBJ2-7; v_gene: TRBV5-1; d_gene: TRBD1; CDR3aa: CASSIRQGRQSEQYF; CDR3nt: TGCGCCAGCAGCATCCGACAGGGGAGGCAATCCGAGCAGTACTTC
abundance: NA; j_gene: TRBJ1-2; v_gene: TRBV30; d_gene: TRBD1; CDR3aa: CAWSAGTVYGYTF; CDR3nt: TGTGCCTGGAGTGCTGGGACAGTCTATGGCTACACCTTC
abundance: NA; j_gene: TRBJ1-1; v_gene: TRBV5-4; d_gene: TRBD1; CDR3aa: CASSLAGAGGRGTEAFF; CDR3nt: TGTGCCAGCAGCTTGGCGGGAGCAGGGGGCCGGGGCACTGAAGCTTTCTTT
abundance: NA; j_gene: TRBJ2-2; v_gene: TRBV27; d_gene: TRBD2; CDR3aa: CASSRRLAGASGELFF; CDR3nt: TGTGCCAGCAGTCGTAGACTAGCGGGGGCGTCCGGGGAGCTGTTTTTT
abundance: NA; j_gene: TRBJ2-3; v_gene: TRBV28; d_gene: NA; CDR3aa: CATKPSTDTQYF; CDR3nt: TGTGCCACCAAACCGTCCACAGATACGCAGTATTTT
abundance: NA; j_gene: TRBJ2-2; v_gene: TRBV4-3; d_gene: NA; CDR3aa: CASSRIQGRELFF; CDR3nt: TGCGCCAGCAGCCGCATACAGGGCCGGGAGCTGTTTTTT
abundance: NA; j_gene: TRBJ1-2; v_gene: TRBV19; d_gene: TRBD1; CDR3aa: CASSIIGQGAPNYGYTF; CDR3nt: TGTGCCAGTAGTATAATCGGACAGGGGGCGCCCAACTATGGCTACACCTTC
abundance: NA; j_gene: TRBJ2-2; v_gene: TRBV19; d_gene: NA; CDR3aa: CASSIWGAAGELFF; CDR3nt: TGTGCCAGTAGTATATGGGGGGCAGCCGGGGAGCTGTTTTTT
abundance: NA; j_gene: TRBJ2-1; v_gene: TRBV7-8; d_gene: NA; CDR3aa: CASSLDRESFDEQFF; CDR3nt: TGTGCCAGCAGCTTAGACCGGGAGTCCTTCGATGAGCAGTTCTTC
abundance: NA; j_gene: TRBJ1-1; v_gene: TRBV11-3; d_gene: NA; CDR3aa: CASSETGLNTEAFF; CDR3nt: TGTGCCAGCAGCGAGACAGGCTTGAACACTGAAGCTTTCTTT
abundance: NA; j_gene: TRBJ2-1; v_gene: TRBV14; d_gene: NA; CDR3aa: CASSQDWTNNEQFF; CDR3nt: TGTGCCAGCAGCCAAGACTGGACCAACAATGAGCAGTTCTTC
abundance: NA; j_gene: TRBJ1-2; v_gene: TRBV7-9; d_gene: TRBD1; CDR3aa: CASSLGDRASYGYTF; CDR3nt: TGTGCCAGCAGCTTAGGGGACAGGGCCTCCTATGGCTACACCTTC
abundance: NA; j_gene: TRBJ2-3; v_gene: TRBV5-1; d_gene: NA; CDR3aa: CASSLSPDSYTDTQYF; CDR3nt: TGCGCCAGCAGCTTGTCCCCGGACAGCTACACAGATACGCAGTATTTT
abundance: once; j_gene: TRBJ2-1; v_gene: TRBV23-1; d_gene: NA; CDR3aa: CASSQHNEQFF; CDR3nt: TGCGCCAGCAGTCAACACAATGAGCAGTTCTTC
abundance: NA; j_gene: TRBJ1-4; v_gene: TRBV20-1; d_gene: NA; CDR3aa: CSASFPGGSYEKLFF; CDR3nt: TGCAGTGCTAGTTTCCCCGGCGGCTCGTATGAAAAACTGTTTTTT
abundance: NA; j_gene: TRBJ1-4; v_gene: TRBV7-9; d_gene: NA; CDR3aa: CASSFSSGGYGEKLFF; CDR3nt: TGTGCCAGCAGCTTTTCCTCGGGAGGATATGGTGAAAAACTGTTTTTT
abundance: NA; j_gene: TRBJ1-5; v_gene: TRBV20-1; d_gene: NA; CDR3aa: CSASKVNSNQPQHF; CDR3nt: TGCAGTGCTAGTAAGGTAAATAGCAATCAGCCCCAGCATTTT
abundance: NA; j_gene: TRBJ2-7; v_gene: TRBV27; d_gene: NA; CDR3aa: CASSPTQGALTYEQYF; CDR3nt: TGTGCCAGCAGTCCCACTCAAGGGGCGCTTACATACGAGCAGTACTTC
abundance: NA; j_gene: TRBJ2-4; v_gene: TRBV3-1/TRBV3-2; d_gene: NA; CDR3aa: CASSQDRTDIQYF; CDR3nt: TGTGCCAGCAGCCAAGATCGGACAGACATTCAGTACTTC